This T cell receptor beta chain derives from a study of regulatory T cells in long-lasting Graves disease listed by TCRdb under 2021. As for the study more broadly: Persistent Graves' disease was defined as persistently positive TSH receptor autoantibodies together with antithyroid drug treatment for over 5 years. On average, persistent Graves' disease patients in the clinical cohort had been on antithyroid drugs for about 10.3 years. The study took place in China and was registered as a clinical trial. A total of some 35 samples underwent TCR sequencing, from roughly 13 patients with persistent Graves' disease and roughly 20 patients with newly diagnosed Graves' disease. This study used TCR sequencing and RNA sequencing of peripheral blood to compare persistent Graves' disease patients against newly diagnosed Graves' disease patients. Overall study outcomes, separate from this receptor: Sequencing and analysis were limited to the TCR beta chain. Because the primary lesion, thyroid tissue, could not be accessed, the study looked at peripheral blood alone. Patients with persistent disease shared more public clonotypes (about 2,700) than newly diagnosed patients did (more than 900). The small sample size was acknowledged by the authors as a limitation that may reduce accuracy. Persistent Graves' disease patients showed lower TCR Shannon entropy and fewer highly expanded clones than newly diagnosed patients, suggesting clonal expansion. Preferential use of TRBV28, TRBJ1-2 and TRBJ2-5 was observed in persistent disease, whereas TRBV20-1 and TRBJ2-1 were favored in newly diagnosed disease.

This sample's time point label indicates: persistent/refractory GD, antithyroid drugs over 5 years with positive TRAb. RNA was extracted from PBMCs in TRIzol for both TCR sequencing and RNA sequencing. Graves' disease was diagnosed according to American Thyroid Association guidelines. Recruitment of patients was carried out at an endocrinology department in Xi'an, China. Each patient gave 9 to 10 milliliters of peripheral blood, collected in an EDTA anticoagulant tube. PBMCs were isolated by Ficoll Paque Plus density gradient separation without further T cell sorting. An Agilent 2100 Bioanalyzer and agarose gel were used to assess RNA quality, and a NanoDrop 2000 was used to measure RNA concentration. The CDR3 sequence holds 14 residues, the cysteine and phenylalanine included. Of all the DNA, just the CDR3 is kept, 42 bases in frame from base 1. CDR1 is given as SGHTA and CDR2 as FQGNSA, both from the germline V gene. Trimming takes 7 bases from V and 3 bases from J, and the germline ends sit 16 bases apart.

With regard to this clonotype: The target of this receptor is not known. No much larger clonotype is one base removed from it; base qualities were not supplied.

Library construction relied on multiplex PCR. Sequencing relied on an Illumina HiSeq 4000. TCR beta libraries were built with iRepertoire HTBI primers and Arm-PCR amplification of CDR3 regions. PCR products were gel purified before sequencing. On the authors' methods: Gene usage analysis of CDR3 amino acid clonotypes relied on the 60 or so TRBV and about 13 TRBJ segments identified across samples. COPE and FqMerger were used to merge the filtered high-quality paired reads into contigs. Contigs were aligned with BLAST to IMGT TRBV, TRBD and TRBJ reference genes, and CDR3 was defined per IMGT. Highly expanded clones were defined as clonotypes with a frequency above 0.1%. Shannon entropy served as the measure of repertoire diversity, while the Gini coefficient captured V-J evenness. Public clonotypes were defined as clonotypes shared by more than one individual. The raw public data were reprocessed by TCRdb itself: fastp quality trimming at Q25, MiXCR clonotype calling, in-frame beta chains only. Duplicate CDR3 protein sequences are folded into a single record with the most common DNA and genes. TCRdb, not the authors, supplied the V and J calls. Within this sample are around 300,000 distinct CDR3 sequences, with roughly 21% of them counted one time only. 56% of the sample rests with the top ten.

The sample here was peripheral blood mononuclear cells (PBMCs), taken when the disease was refractory, from a patient treated with antithyroid drugs. The clonotype originates from a female donor with Graves disease. The rearrangement combines TRBV7-2 with TRBJ2-7; the D segment could be TRBD1, given 5 matching bases. The sequenced DNA is TGTGCCAGCACCAAGTCCCCCCAGGGCTACGAGCAGTACTTC. Its coded protein is CASTKSPQGYEQYF.